The clone carrying this T cell receptor (beta chain) was seen a few times. Its target is unknown. The read terminates 3 residues before the CDR3 end, so the remaining end is supplied by the germline J gene. This specimen comes from a study of T cell clonality in common variable immunodeficiency. Study-wide results and limits: CVID subjects showed higher TCRbeta clonality than healthy controls. Fewer deletions and N-nucleotide insertions were reportedly seen in common variable immunodeficiency TCR beta sequences.

Generated by immunoSEQ multiplex PCR, the TCRdb table keeps only in-frame clones and is missing some. Sampling found about 30,000 clones, none seen once. Germline V CDR1 and CDR2: LNHDA, SQIVND (reference sequence). V was pared by 3 bases and J by 6 bases, with 5 bases of the junction left unmatched. CDR3 size: 15 residues. This TCR derives from a human donor with common variable immunodeficiency. Input material: peripheral blood mononuclear cells. This chain uses TRBV19 with TRBJ1-5; 10 bases map to TRBD1. The sequenced CDR3 bases are TGTGCCAGTAGTATTGACAGGGGGCTGCGTCAGCCC. Its protein product is CASSIDRGLRQP. The complete CDR3 reads CASSIDRGLRQPQHF.